What follows are 21 T cell receptor beta chains derived from one specimen sequenced in a study of cytomegalovirus exposure and HLA in healthy donors. Amplification used 60 Vbeta primers and 13 Jbeta primers. TCRdb's table, derived via immunoSEQ multiplex PCR, lists solely in-frame clones and lacks some. The sample includes approximately 120,000 clones, 76% of them seen just once. The sequencing sample was made of PBMCs. The source of these receptors is a man aged 50 to 59 in good health and CMV-seronegative.

This clone has just a few counts. The V and J genes are TRBV4-1 and TRBJ1-2; D remains ambiguous. This CDR3 contains 15 residues. Looked up from germline, CDR1 is MGHRA and CDR2 is YSYEKL. Trimming pared 0 bases from V and 7 bases from J, leaving 15 bases between. This chain's CDR3 is CASSQDWPERSGYTF. CDR3 nucleotides: TGCGCCAGCAGCCAAGACTGGCCAGAGAGGTCTGGCTACACCTTC.

The rearrangement uses TRBV5-1 and TRBJ2-5, with TRBD2 matching over 7 bases. This CDR3 contains 14 residues. Germline CDR1 reads SGHRS; CDR2 reads YFSETQ. V shed 4 bases and J 0 bases; nucleotides not matched to a gene: 3. CDR3 sequence (DNA): TGCGCCAGCAGCCCGGGGACTAACCAAGAGACCCAGTACTTC. Its protein product is CASSPGTNQETQYF.

The rearrangement joins TRBV5-1 to TRBJ2-5; 7 nucleotides line up with TRBD2. Germline V gene lookup returns CDR1 SGHRS and CDR2 YFSETQ. The CDR3 is 15 residues long. V lost 4 bases, J lost 2 bases, and 8 bases stayed unmatched. CDR3 coding DNA: TGCGCCAGCAGCCCAAGCGGGGAGGGGCAAGAGACCCAGTACTTC. Translation gives CASSPSGEGQETQYF.

The V call is TRBV6-1, the J call TRBJ2-3; 9 nucleotides line up with TRBD1. V trimming: 4 bases; J trimming: 4 bases; junction bases outside the gene matches: 6. Germline V gene data show CDR1 as MNHNS and CDR2 as SASEGT. The CDR3 contains 15 residues. The CDR3 region has the DNA TGTGCCAGCAGTGTCCGGGACAGGGTCGCAGATACGCAGTATTTT. It is translated as CASSVRDRVADTQYF.

The chain carries TRBV19 and TRBJ1-2, with D hard to call. The CDR3 loop spans 14 amino acids. Germline CDR1 reads LNHDA; CDR2 reads SQIVND (reference sequence). With 6 bases removed from V and 3 bases from J, the gap between germline ends came to 14 bases. DNA for the CDR3: TGTGCCAGTAGCCCCCCCGTGTCCGACTATGGCTACACCTTC. It encodes CASSPPVSDYGYTF.

The rearrangement links TRBV5-6 to TRBJ1-5, with 10 bases aligning to TRBD1. Trimming removed 4 bases from V and 3 bases from J; junction bases left unmatched: 4. The CDR3 sequence is 15 residues long. Germline V gene data show CDR1 as SGHDT and CDR2 as YYEEEE. CDR3 protein: CASSPGTGDNQPQHF. CDR3 DNA sequence: TGTGCCAGCAGCCCCGGGACAGGGGACAATCAGCCCCAGCATTTT.

The chain carries TRBV5-1 and TRBJ1-1; 9 nucleotides match TRBD1. Unmatched junction bases numbered 1, after V lost 0 bases and J lost 4 bases. The germline V gene encodes CDR1 SGHRS and CDR2 YFSETQ. CDR3 length: 14 residues. Written as DNA, the CDR3 is TGCGCCAGCAGCTTGGTGACAGGGGGCACTGAAGCTTTCTTT. It is translated as CASSLVTGGTEAFF.

The J gene is TRBJ2-1, the V gene TRBV30; D may be TRBD1 (5 bases). The CDR3 runs 13 residues. Per germline, CDR1 GTSNPN and CDR2 SVGIG (reference sequence). V was trimmed by 5 bases and J by 4 bases, leaving 12 bases between them. For the CDR3, the DNA is TGTGCCTGGGGTCAGGGAATGTACAATGAGCAGTTCTTC. It yields the protein CAWGQGMYNEQFF. The entire variable domain, with the rest obtained from reference TRBV30 and TRBJ2-1, is as follows: SQTIHQWPATLVQPVGSPLSLECTVEGTSNPNLYWYRQAAGRGLQLLFYSVGIGQISSEVPQNLSASRPQDRQFILSSKKLLLSDSGFYLCAWGQGMYNEQFFGPGTRLTVL.

The gene calls are TRBV7-2 and TRBJ1-1; D gene uncertain. CDR1 and CDR2 (germline): SGHTA, FQGNSA. With 0 bases removed from V and 0 bases from J, the gap between germline ends came to 17 bases. The CDR3 loop spans 18 amino acids. Here the CDR3 DNA reads TGTGCCAGCAGCTTAGCGCATAACCTCGGGAGTATGAACACTGAAGCTTTCTTT. Protein sequence: CASSLAHNLGSMNTEAFF.

V gene TRBV4-2 combines with J gene TRBJ2-3; D gene uncertain. This CDR3 has 14 amino acids. Looked up from germline, CDR1 is LGHNA and CDR2 is YNFKEQ. Deletions cut 1 base from V and 0 bases from J, with 5 bases between. The CDR3: CASSQVTSTDTQYF. DNA of the CDR3: TGTGCCAGCAGCCAAGTAACTAGCACAGATACGCAGTATTTT.

V is TRBV5-1 and J is TRBJ1-1; TRBD1 matches at 12 bases. CDR3 length: 16 residues. Trimming took 4 bases from V and 4 from J; bases not matched to a gene: 8. Germline CDR1 reads SGHRS; CDR2 reads YFSETQ. CDR3 residues: CASSPGTGGLSTEAFF. In DNA, the CDR3 is TGCGCCAGCAGCCCCGGGACAGGGGGCCTCTCCACTGAAGCTTTCTTT.

The chain links TRBV6-5 to TRBJ1-1; TRBD1 aligns across 10 bases. V trimming: 4 bases; J trimming: 1 base; junction bases outside the gene matches: 6. Germline V gene lookup returns CDR1 MNHEY and CDR2 SVGAGI. The CDR3 has 16 amino acids. CDR3 bases: TGTGCCAGCAGTTTCTTATGGACAGGGGGGAACACTGAAGCTTTCTTT. Translated, it gives CASSFLWTGGNTEAFF.

This chain joins TRBV7-2 and TRBJ1-2; D is perhaps TRBD1 (5 bases). Germline V lookup: CDR1 SGHTA, CDR2 FQGNSA. Trimming cost V 8 bases and J 2 bases, with 9 bases left between them. This CDR3 is 12 amino acids long. CDR3 sequence: CASPQGNYGYTF. The DNA for the CDR3 is TGTGCCAGCCCGCAGGGCAACTATGGCTACACCTTC.

The chain has TRBV2 and TRBJ2-3; D might be TRBD1 (6 bases). CDR1 is SNHLY, CDR2 FYNNEI, per germline. CDR3 length: 16 residues. V lost 5 bases and J lost 2, with 17 bases in between. CDR3 residues: CASSTTRGENTDTQYF. CDR3 sequence (DNA): TGTGCCAGCAGTACCACCAGGGGCGAGAACACAGATACGCAGTATTTT.

This rearrangement joins TRBV2 to TRBJ1-6; D unresolved. Germline lookup yields CDR1 SNHLY and CDR2 FYNNEI. The length of the CDR3 is 16 residues. With 2 bases removed from V and 7 bases from J, the gap between germline ends came to 15 bases. The CDR3: CASSERRPYLNSPLHF. The CDR3 nucleotides read TGTGCCAGCAGTGAACGCCGTCCCTACCTGAATTCACCCCTCCACTTT.

Only a few counts were recorded for this clone. This chain connects TRBV15 to TRBJ2-1; 9 bases match TRBD2. Trimming at V came to 0 bases and at J to 9 bases, leaving 6 bases not matched to a gene. Germline CDR1 reads LNHNV; CDR2 reads YYDKDF (reference sequence). This CDR3 has 15 amino acids. In DNA, the CDR3 is TGTGCCACCAGCAGAGAAGCGCGGGGGGGCGGTGAGCAGTTCTTC. As protein: CATSREARGGGEQFF.

This chain joins TRBV25-1 and TRBJ2-5, with TRBD1 as a possible D gene (5 bases). This CDR3 region has 15 residues. With 2 bases removed from V and 2 bases from J, the gap between germline ends came to 12 bases. CDR1 is MGHDK, CDR2 SYGVNS, per germline. Here the CDR3 DNA reads TGTGCCAGCAGTGAAGTGAAGGGGATACAAGAGACCCAGTACTTC. Protein sequence: CASSEVKGIQETQYF.

This clone was seen only a few times. The chain employs TRBV10-1 and TRBJ1-1; 7 bases are shared with TRBD1. Trimming took 4 bases from V and 5 from J; bases not matched to a gene: 7. This CDR3 spans 14 amino acids. The germline CDR1 and CDR2 sequences are WNHNN and SYGVQD (reference sequence). As DNA, the CDR3 is TGCGCCAGCAGTGTAGACCCAGGGGGAACTGAAGCTTTCTTT. Its protein product is CASSVDPGGTEAFF.

The chain combines TRBV4-3 with TRBJ2-1; TRBD2 agrees at 15 bases. The CDR3 sequence is 19 residues long. Germline-derived CDR1 and CDR2 are LGHNA and YSLEER. J was trimmed by 8 bases and V by 0 bases; bases with no gene match: 11. DNA of the CDR3: TGCGCCAGCAGCCAAGAAGAGGGAGGGGGACTAGCGGGGGGTCATGAGCAGTTCTTC. Encoded protein: CASSQEEGGGLAGGHEQFF.

The chain carries TRBV13 and TRBJ2-5, with 9 bases that match TRBD1. The V and J ends lost 4 bases and 5 bases, in that order; junction bases with no gene match: 5. Germline CDR1 PRHDT, CDR2 FYEKMQ (reference sequence). The CDR3 has 14 amino acids. The DNA for the CDR3 is TGTGCCAGCAGCTACACAGGGGGCAGGGAGACCCAGTACTTC. This encodes CASSYTGGRETQYF.

V is TRBV6-1 and J is TRBJ1-2; no clear D. The CDR3 totals 13 residues. Trimming removed 0 bases at V and 7 bases at J, with 9 bases between. CDR1 is MNHNS, CDR2 SASEGT, per germline. CDR3 DNA sequence: TGTGCCAGCAGTGAAGCGGCGGCTTTTGGCTACACCTTC. This gives the protein CASSEAAAFGYTF.